Here is one T cell receptor beta chain with its context. This sample is drawn from a study of control samples from healthy donors and cancer patients. The repertoire was sequenced with immunoSEQ multiplex PCR; TCRdb's copy has only in-frame clones and lacks some. The table has more than 85,000 clones, around nine tenths seen once. V trimming: 2 bases; J trimming: 5 bases; junction bases outside the gene matches: 9. The CDR3 has 16 amino acids. Germline V lookup: CDR1 GTSNPN, CDR2 SVGIG (reference sequence). This clonotype originated in a woman aged 55-69 years with lung cancer. This chain joins TRBV30 and TRBJ2-3; 11 bases map to TRBD1. Sequencing input: PBMCs. The CDR3 reads CAWSSGTGGLVDTQYF. The CDR3 region has the DNA TGTGCCTGGAGTTCCGGGACAGGGGGTTTAGTAGATACGCAGTATTTT.